These 15 T cell receptor beta chains were all obtained from the same sample, sequenced in a study of T cell changes during pregnancy in multiple sclerosis (dated by TCRdb to the late 2010s). Library creation used the immunoSEQ multiplex PCR assay. Here the immuneACCESS table is served through TCRdb, limited to in-frame sequences with V and J called. Missing clones are a known gap in these copies; in checked studies unresolved V genes cover under half, and the rest lacks a known reason. Across this sample there are tens of thousands of clones, with about 91% seen only once. The leading ten clones occupy roughly 0.19% of the sample. The input for sequencing was CD4+ T cells from peripheral blood mononuclear cells, taken in the second trimester of pregnancy. All receptors derive from a female donor with multiple sclerosis, enrolled in a pregnancy study.

V is TRBV5-4 and J is TRBJ2-2; 9 positions match TRBD1. Germline V gives CDR1 SGHNT, CDR2 YYREEE (reference sequence). The CDR3 runs 15 residues. V dropped 4 bases and J dropped 3; count of bases not matched to a gene: 4. In nucleotides, the CDR3 is TGTGCCAGCAGCCTCGGGACAGGGTACACCGGGGAGCTGTTTTTT. Its protein is CASSLGTGYTGELFF. The whole variable domain, remainder taken from reference TRBV5-4 and TRBJ2-2, is ETGVTQSPTHLIKTRGQQVTLRCSSQSGHNTVSWYQQALGQGPQFIFQYYREEENGRGNFPPRFSGLQFPNYSSELNVNALELDDSALYLCASSLGTGYTGELFFGEGSRLTVL.

This clone appeared a single time. The rearrangement joins TRBV5-4 to TRBJ2-4; D perhaps matches TRBD2 (6 bases). V was cut by 3 bases and J by 3 bases, with 16 bases left in between. The germline gives CDR1 SGHNT, CDR2 YYREEE (reference sequence). The CDR3 totals 16 residues. DNA for the CDR3: TGTGCCAGCAGCTACGGACGGATGGAGGGCAAAAACATTCAGTACTTC. Translated, it gives CASSYGRMEGKNIQYF.

This clone has a handful of counts. The chain has TRBV6-6 and TRBJ1-3; no reliable D call. There are 13 residues in the CDR3. Germline CDR1 is MNHNY and CDR2 is SVGAGI (reference sequence). V lost 5 bases and J lost 4, with 9 bases in between. This chain's CDR3 is CASSQTQGNTIYF. The CDR3 DNA sequence: TGTGCCAGCAGTCAAACACAAGGAAACACCATATATTTT.

This chain joins TRBV29-1 and TRBJ2-7; 9 bases fit TRBD1. Germline loops: CDR1 SQVTM, CDR2 ANQGSEA. This CDR3 region has 13 residues. The V gene end was trimmed by 7 bases and the J gene end by 6 bases; junction bases not matched to a gene: 10. The CDR3 DNA follows: TGCAGCGCAACCGGGACAGGGAAGGTCGAGCAGTACTTC. Translating it yields CSATGTGKVEQYF.

The V call is TRBV19, the J call TRBJ2-3; D is unclear. The CDR3 is made up of 13 amino acids. V lost 6 bases, J lost 5 bases, and 12 bases lay in between. The germline V gene has CDR1 LNHDA and CDR2 SQIVND (reference sequence). As DNA, the CDR3 is TGTGCCAGTAGGCGAGCAGGAATAGATACGCAGTATTTT. Translated: CASRRAGIDTQYF.

The CDR3 spells CASSQDWAQGNQPQHF. In nucleotides, the CDR3 is TGCGCCAGCAGCCAAGATTGGGCTCAGGGAAATCAGCCCCAGCATTTT. The chain carries TRBV4-1 and TRBJ1-5, with D tentatively TRBD1 (5 bases). V was clipped by 0 bases and J by 4 bases, with 13 bases between them. The CDR3 loop spans 16 amino acids. The germline CDR1 and CDR2 sequences are MGHRA and YSYEKL.

The rearrangement links TRBV7-9 to TRBJ1-2; 12 bases align to TRBD1. Germline V gene data show CDR1 as SEHNR and CDR2 as FQNEAQ (reference sequence). This CDR3 is built from 16 residues. The V and J ends lost 3 bases and 7 bases, in that order; junction bases with no gene match: 9. CDR3 region: CASSFAPGQGARGYTF. The DNA for the CDR3 is TGTGCCAGCAGCTTCGCTCCGGGACAGGGGGCGCGTGGCTACACCTTC.

The chain combines TRBV2 with TRBJ2-1; possibly TRBD1 for D (5 bases). Trimming stripped 6 bases from V and 7 bases from J, with 16 bases between. There are 14 residues in the CDR3. Per germline, CDR1 SNHLY and CDR2 FYNNEI. CDR3 in DNA: TGTGCCAGCAGGGAGTGGGGCAGGGCGAATGAGCAGTTCTTC. Translated: CASREWGRANEQFF.

This chain joins TRBV6-1 and TRBJ1-3; a weak D match, TRBD1 (5 bases). Trimming shortened V by 7 bases and J by 8 bases, and 18 bases separated the two germline ends. Germline V lookup: CDR1 MNHNS, CDR2 SASEGT. The CDR3 extends over 14 amino acids. CDR3 sequence (DNA): TGTGCCAGCACCAGCGGGACTTTAGTAGACACCATATATTTT. Its translation is CASTSGTLVDTIYF.

The chain combines TRBV11-2 with TRBJ2-7; 12 bases fit TRBD2. The CDR3 length is 16 residues. Germline V gene sequence: CDR1 SGHAT, CDR2 FQNNGV. Unmatched junction bases numbered 4, after V lost 1 base and J lost 3 bases. Here the CDR3 DNA reads TGTGCCAGCAGCTTAGCGTCTAGCGGGAGGGGCTACGAGCAGTACTTC. Protein product: CASSLASSGRGYEQYF.

V usage is TRBV9 and J usage is TRBJ2-1; 7 bases align to TRBD1. The germline gives CDR1 SGDLS, CDR2 YYNGEE. The J segment lost 7 bases and the V segment lost 4 bases, leaving 14 bases of the junction unmatched. The CDR3 extends over 16 amino acids. The chain's CDR3 is CASSRSISDRRNEQFF. CDR3 coding DNA: TGTGCCAGCAGCCGCTCAATCTCGGACAGGCGGAATGAGCAGTTCTTC.

The rearrangement uses TRBV27 and TRBJ1-2, with 7 bases matching TRBD1. J gave up 6 bases and V 6 bases, and 7 bases lay outside the gene matches. Germline values: CDR1 MNHEY, CDR2 SMNVEV (reference sequence). The CDR3 runs 13 residues. The CDR3 DNA follows: TGTGCCAGCAGACAGGGGCGCCGGGATGGCTACACCTTC. Amino acids: CASRQGRRDGYTF.

This chain links TRBV18 with TRBJ1-2, with a weak D call TRBD1 (6 bases). V lost 2 bases, J lost 4 bases, and 20 bases lay in between. The CDR3 consists of 17 residues. The germline V gene has CDR1 KGHSH and CDR2 LQKENI. CDR3 coding DNA: TGTGCCAGCTCACCAGAGTCCAGGGGCAGAGGACCCTATGGCTACACCTTC. As protein: CASSPESRGRGPYGYTF.

The genes are TRBV27 and TRBJ2-1, with no clear D. The CDR3 sequence is 17 residues long. V gave up 8 bases and J gave up 0 bases, with 20 bases separating them. Germline CDR1 reads MNHEY; CDR2 reads SMNVEV (reference sequence). The CDR3 DNA follows: TGTGCCAGCCGATATCCCCCCTGCGCGAGCTCCTACAATGAGCAGTTCTTC. As protein: CASRYPPCASSYNEQFF.

The chain employs TRBV14 and TRBJ2-1; TRBD2 aligns across 7 bases. Germline trimming cut 0 bases from V and 9 bases from J; bases unmatched to any gene: 8. The CDR3 covers 15 residues. From germline, CDR1 is SGHDN and CDR2 FVKESK. This CDR3 is CASSQDTSGNTEQFF. The CDR3 DNA is TGTGCCAGCAGCCAAGATACCAGCGGGAACACTGAGCAGTTCTTC.